This passage covers 2 T cell receptor beta chains from one sample sequenced in a study of T cell responses to AZD1222 COVID-19 vaccine. Clones were sequenced by immunoSEQ multiplex PCR, and TCRdb holds only the in-frame ones, with some missing. The table shows 120,000 or so clones, with approximately 90% occurring only once. Here the sequenced sample was peripheral blood, taken on day 0 of MenACWY control vaccination. Receptors were obtained from an adult in good health.

This clone was detected only once. The V gene is TRBV27, the J gene TRBJ2-5; a possible D gene is TRBD2 (6 bases). Trimming cost V 0 bases and J 4 bases, with 15 bases left between them. The germline V gene encodes CDR1 MNHEY and CDR2 SMNVEV (reference sequence). There are 16 residues in the CDR3. The CDR3 loop is CASSLSPSVERETQYF. The CDR3 nucleotides read TGTGCCAGCAGTTTATCCCCTAGCGTCGAGCGAGAGACCCAGTACTTC.

This chain uses TRBV12-3 or TRBV12-4 with TRBJ1-6; D is uncertain. The CDR3 totals 12 residues. V shed 3 bases and J shed 8 bases, with 5 bases lying between them. The CDR3 DNA follows: TGTGCCAGCAGTTTTAACGATTCACCCCTCCACTTT. It encodes CASSFNDSPLHF.